This is a list of T cell receptor beta chains from one sample in a study of blood T cell repertoires in COVID-19. Assay: immunoSEQ multiplex PCR; the TCRdb copy retains only in-frame clones and omits some. The table lists about 86,000 clones, roughly 84% of them singletons. The specimen sequenced was peripheral blood. The origin of the receptors is a woman of 80 years or more with active or convalescent COVID-19. Each CDR3 is given with its conserved first and last residue. The D gene is left open where the match is weak. Some rows mark clone size as missing; the rest say once, few, many or name a class of expanded clone.

. . TRBJ1-1 TRBV12-3/TRBV12-4 TGTGCCAGCAGGGAGGGGGAGGGCACTGAAGCTTTCTTT CASREGEGTEAFF
. . TRBJ1-5 TRBV7-2 TGTGCCAGCAGCTGGCAGTTTGAGGATCAGCCCCAGCATTTT CASSWQFEDQPQHF
. . TRBJ2-7 TRBV28 TGTGCCAGCAGTTTACGAGACAAAGACTACGAGCAGTACTTC CASSLRDKDYEQYF
TRBD1 . TRBJ2-2 TRBV24-1 TGTGCCACCAGTCAAGGGGGCAAGAACACCGGGGAGCTGTTTTTT CATSQGGKNTGELFF
. . TRBJ1-2 TRBV29-1 TGCAGCGTACCTACAGGTTACCTCTACACCTTC CSVPTGYLYTF
. . TRBJ1-4 TRBV7-9 TGTGCCAGCAGTCATGGGACACCTGATAATGAAAAACTGTTTTTT CASSHGTPDNEKLFF
TRBD1 . TRBJ2-1 TRBV4-1 TGCGCCAGCAGCCAGTCGACCGTGACACAGGGGATTGTCAATGAGCAGTTCTTC CASSQSTVTQGIVNEQFF
. . TRBJ2-3 TRBV10-3 TGTGCCATCAGTGAGACTGGCACTGGACATCCTGATACGCAGTATTTT CAISETGTGHPDTQYF
TRBD1 many TRBJ2-5 TRBV7-2 TGTGCCAGCAGCTTAAACAGGGGGCAAGAGACCCAGTACTTC CASSLNRGQETQYF
. once TRBJ1-1 TRBV30 TGTGCCTGGGACCCTCAGGCAGTCCCCGCCACTGAAGCTTTCTTT CAWDPQAVPATEAFF
TRBD2 many TRBJ2-5 TRBV5-4 TGTGCCAGCAGCCCGGGGGGAGAGACCCAGTACTTC CASSPGGETQYF
. . TRBJ2-1 TRBV9 TGTGCCAGCAGCGTAGATTCTTACTTCGTTTACAATGAGCAGTTCTTC CASSVDSYFVYNEQFF
. . TRBJ1-1 TRBV5-4 TGTGCCAGCAGCGGAGGCCCAGCCGAGAACACTGAAGCTTTCTTT CASSGGPAENTEAFF
TRBD1 . TRBJ1-5 TRBV6-5 TGTGCCAGCAGTCGACAGGGCTTAGGGCAGCCCCAGCATTTT CASSRQGLGQPQHF
. . TRBJ1-2 TRBV6-2/TRBV6-3 TGTGCCAGCAGTTACGTTGCAGTGAACTATGGCTACACCTTC CASSYVAVNYGYTF
TRBD2 . TRBJ2-1 TRBV19 TGTGCCAGTAGAGCGGGGGGGTATCGCAATGAGCAGTTCTTC CASRAGGYRNEQFF
. . TRBJ1-6 TRBV24-1 TGTGCCTCCCAGGGGCCACAGGGTTCACCCCTCCACTTT CASQGPQGSPLHF
. . TRBJ1-2 TRBV7-3 TGTGCCAGCAGCCTACTAACCCGACCTGATAAACCCTATGGCTACACCTTC CASSLLTRPDKPYGYTF
. . TRBJ2-7 TRBV14 TGTGCCAGCAGCCAACAAAGGACAGAGACGTACGAGCAGTACTTC CASSQQRTETYEQYF
TRBD2 . TRBJ2-3 TRBV5-1 TGCGCCAGCAGCCCGATTCGGGGCGGGGGGGCCACAGATACGCAGTATTTT CASSPIRGGGATDTQYF
. . TRBJ1-1 TRBV27 TGTGCCAGCAGTCGGGGGGTGGATCTCCCGAACACTGAAGCTTTCTTT CASSRGVDLPNTEAFF
TRBD2 . TRBJ2-3 TRBV4-1 TGCGCCAGCAGCCAATTAACGGGGGGTCCAGATACGCAGTATTTT CASSQLTGGPDTQYF
TRBD1 . TRBJ1-1 TRBV7-6 TGTGCCAGCAGCCCCCGGACAGGGACTCTTTCTGAAGCTTTCTTT CASSPRTGTLSEAFF
. . TRBJ1-6 TRBV7-9 TGTGCCAGCAGCCAGAGAGAGGGCGGGTCACCCCTCCACTTT CASSQREGGSPLHF
. . TRBJ1-1 TRBV5-1 TGCGCCAGCAGATCGGGGAGAACTGAAGCTTTCTTT CASRSGRTEAFF
. . TRBJ1-2 TRBV5-6 TGTGCCAGCAGCTTGGTATCTAGTTATCACACCTTC CASSLVSSYHTF
TRBD1 . TRBJ1-5 TRBV18 TGTGCCAGCTCACCGCCACCCTCGACAGGGAGCTATTATAGCAATCAGCCCCAGCATTTT CASSPPPSTGSYYSNQPQHF